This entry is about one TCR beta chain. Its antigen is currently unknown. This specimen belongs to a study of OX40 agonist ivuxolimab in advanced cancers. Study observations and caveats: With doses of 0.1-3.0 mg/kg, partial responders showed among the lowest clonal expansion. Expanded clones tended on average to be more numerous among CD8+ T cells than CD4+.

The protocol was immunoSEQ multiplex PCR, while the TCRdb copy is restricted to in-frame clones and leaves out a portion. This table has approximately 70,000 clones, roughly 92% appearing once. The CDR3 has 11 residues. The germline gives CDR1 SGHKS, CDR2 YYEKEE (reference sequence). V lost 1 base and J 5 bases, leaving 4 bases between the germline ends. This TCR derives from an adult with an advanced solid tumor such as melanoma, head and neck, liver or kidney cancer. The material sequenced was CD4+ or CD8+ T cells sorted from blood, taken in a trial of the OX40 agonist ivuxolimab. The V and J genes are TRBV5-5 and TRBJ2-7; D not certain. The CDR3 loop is CASSLLHEQYF. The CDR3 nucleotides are TGTGCCAGCAGCTTGCTTCACGAGCAGTACTTC.